This T cell receptor (beta chain) came from a study of cytomegalovirus exposure and HLA in healthy donors. With regard to this clone: Its antigen is unidentified.

Primers: 60 Vbeta forward and 13 Jbeta reverse. TCRdb's copy holds only in-frame clones and misses some; the assay was immunoSEQ multiplex PCR. This sample yields about 130,000 clones, of which approximately 80% are seen a single time; under 3% belongs to the top ten. CDR1 is SGHRS, CDR2 YFSETQ, per germline. The CDR3 is 16 amino acids. V trimming: 2 bases; J trimming: 4 bases; junction bases outside the gene matches: 9. Findings and limits, study-wide: Among the sequence variants, a highly shared cluster was likely an artifact of sequencing. The presence/absence work took it that sequencing depth was about the same across donors.

This receptor was obtained from a woman between 18 and 29 years old in good health and CMV-seropositive. Sequenced input: PBMCs. This chain uses TRBV5-1 with TRBJ2-5; 9 bases are shared with TRBD2. The CDR3 DNA reads TGCGCCAGCAGCTTATCGGGCGGGGGGGCCCGAGAGACCCAGTACTTC. Protein product: CASSLSGGGARETQYF.